One sample yielded the 5 T cell receptor beta chains listed below, sequenced in a study of blood T cell repertoires in COVID-19. Assay: immunoSEQ multiplex PCR; the TCRdb copy retains only in-frame clones and omits some. The table includes fewer than 300,000 clones, over 75% detected once. Sequenced sample: peripheral blood. The receptors derive from a man aged 18 to 30 with active or convalescent COVID-19.

V and J are TRBV2 and TRBJ1-5; D is unclear. Deletions cut 6 bases from V and 4 bases from J, with 7 bases between. The CDR3 runs 12 residues. The germline V gene has CDR1 SNHLY and CDR2 FYNNEI. The CDR3 DNA reads TGTGCCAGCAGCGACTGGAATCAGCCCCAGCATTTT. This codes for CASSDWNQPQHF.

The chain uses TRBV19 and TRBJ1-6; a possible D gene is TRBD1 (5 bases). The V and J ends lost 6 bases and 14 bases respectively, with 17 bases between them. The CDR3 contains 13 residues. CDR1 and CDR2 (germline): LNHDA, SQIVND (reference sequence). DNA for the CDR3: TGTGCCAGTAGCGGGGGACGGGGTTTGACCCTCCACTTT. Amino acid sequence: CASSGGRGLTLHF. The variable domain in full, completed from reference TRBV19 and TRBJ1-6, reads DGGITQSPKYLFRKEGQNVTLSCEQNLNHDAMYWYRQDPGQGLRLIYYSQIVNDFQKGDIAEGYSVSREKKESFPLTVTSAQKNPTAFYLCASSGGRGLTLHFGNGTRLTVT.

The genes are TRBV5-4 and TRBJ1-2, with 9 bases lining up with TRBD1. The CDR3 is 15 amino acids. CDR1 is SGHNT, CDR2 YYREEE, per germline (reference sequence). Unmatched junction bases numbered 6, after V lost 4 bases and J lost 2 bases. The CDR3 nucleotides are TGTGCCAGCAGCCCAACGGGACAGGGCAACTATGGCTACACCTTC. Its translation is CASSPTGQGNYGYTF.

The chain couples TRBV9 to TRBJ2-7; possibly TRBD2 for D (6 bases). Trimming took off 4 bases at V and 3 bases at J, with 20 bases between the two ends. CDR3 length: 16 residues. Germline lookup yields CDR1 SGDLS and CDR2 YYNGEE. CDR3 protein: CASSPRTSFFLYEQYF. Written as DNA, the CDR3 is TGTGCCAGCAGCCCCCGTACTAGCTTCTTCCTCTACGAGCAGTACTTC.

The chain carries TRBV7-8 and TRBJ2-2; D ambiguous. Germline V gene sequence: CDR1 SGHVS, CDR2 FQNEAQ. The CDR3 loop spans 15 amino acids. Trimming shortened V by 1 base and J by 1 base, and 7 bases separated the two germline ends. This chain's CDR3 is CASSLVQWNTGELFF. The CDR3 region has the DNA TGTGCCAGCAGCTTAGTTCAGTGGAACACCGGGGAGCTGTTTTTT.